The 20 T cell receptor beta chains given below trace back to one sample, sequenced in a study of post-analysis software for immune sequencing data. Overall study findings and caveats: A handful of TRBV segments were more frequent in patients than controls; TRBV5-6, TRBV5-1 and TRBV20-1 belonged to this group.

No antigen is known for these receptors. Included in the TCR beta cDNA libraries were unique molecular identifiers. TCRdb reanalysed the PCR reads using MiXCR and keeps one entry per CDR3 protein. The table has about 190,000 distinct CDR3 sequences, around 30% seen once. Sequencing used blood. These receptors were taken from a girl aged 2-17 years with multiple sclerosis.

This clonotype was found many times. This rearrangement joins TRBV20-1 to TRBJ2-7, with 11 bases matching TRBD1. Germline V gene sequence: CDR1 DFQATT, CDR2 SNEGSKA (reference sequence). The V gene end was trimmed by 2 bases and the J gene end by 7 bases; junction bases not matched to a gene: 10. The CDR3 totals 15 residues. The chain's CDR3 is CSARPWTGGALEQYF. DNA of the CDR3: TGCAGTGCTAGACCCTGGACAGGGGGCGCGTTAGAGCAGTACTTC.

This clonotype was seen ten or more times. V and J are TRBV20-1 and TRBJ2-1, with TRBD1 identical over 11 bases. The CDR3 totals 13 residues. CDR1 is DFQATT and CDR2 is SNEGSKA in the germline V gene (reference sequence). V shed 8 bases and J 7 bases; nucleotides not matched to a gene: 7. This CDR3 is CSSPGQGGNEQFF. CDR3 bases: TGCAGTTCGCCGGGACAGGGGGGAAATGAGCAGTTCTTC.

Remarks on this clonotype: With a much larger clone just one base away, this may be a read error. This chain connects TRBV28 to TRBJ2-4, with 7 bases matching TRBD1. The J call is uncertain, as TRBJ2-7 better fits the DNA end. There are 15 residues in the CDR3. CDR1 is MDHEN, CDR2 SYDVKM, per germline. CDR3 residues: CASSVNRGYFYEQYF. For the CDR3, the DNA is TGTGCCAGCAGTGTGAACAGGGGCTATTTCTACGAGCAGTACTTC.

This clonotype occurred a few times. The CDR3 protein is CSVEGDSSYEQYF. The CDR3 DNA is TGCAGCGTTGAGGGGGACAGCTCCTACGAGCAGTACTTC. The chain carries TRBV29-1 and TRBJ2-7, with TRBD1 identical over 7 bases. The CDR3 consists of 13 residues. V lost 3 bases to trimming and J lost 0 bases; unmatched junction nucleotides: 2. Germline values: CDR1 SQVTM, CDR2 ANQGSEA.

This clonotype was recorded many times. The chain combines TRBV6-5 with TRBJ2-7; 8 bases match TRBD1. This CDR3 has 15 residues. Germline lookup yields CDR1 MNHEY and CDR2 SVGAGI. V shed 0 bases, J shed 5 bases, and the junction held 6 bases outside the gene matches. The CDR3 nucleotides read TGTGCCAGCAGTTACTCGTACCAGGGGGCTGACGAGCAGTACTTC. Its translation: CASSYSYQGADEQYF.

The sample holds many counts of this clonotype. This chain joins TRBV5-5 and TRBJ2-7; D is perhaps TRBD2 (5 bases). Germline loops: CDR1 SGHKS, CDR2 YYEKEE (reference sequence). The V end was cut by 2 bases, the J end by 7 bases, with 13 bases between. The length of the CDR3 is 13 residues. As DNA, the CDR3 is TGTGCCAGCAGCTTTGGGCCACCGGGGGAGCAGTACTTC. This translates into CASSFGPPGEQYF.

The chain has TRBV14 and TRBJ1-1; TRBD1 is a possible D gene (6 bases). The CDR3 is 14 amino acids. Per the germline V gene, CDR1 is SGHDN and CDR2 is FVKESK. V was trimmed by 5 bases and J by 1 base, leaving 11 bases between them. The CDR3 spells CASSVQGWNTEAFF. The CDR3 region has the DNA TGTGCCAGCAGCGTACAGGGTTGGAACACTGAAGCTTTCTTT.

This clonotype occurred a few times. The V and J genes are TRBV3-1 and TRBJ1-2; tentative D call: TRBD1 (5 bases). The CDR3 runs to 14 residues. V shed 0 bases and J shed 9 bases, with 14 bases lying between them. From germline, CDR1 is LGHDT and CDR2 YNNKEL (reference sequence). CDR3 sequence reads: CASSQDFEAGSYTF. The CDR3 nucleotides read TGTGCCAGCAGCCAAGATTTCGAGGCAGGGAGCTACACCTTC. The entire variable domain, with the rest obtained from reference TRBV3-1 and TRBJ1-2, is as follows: DTAVSQTPKYLVTQMGNDKSIKCEQNLGHDTMYWYKQDSKKFLKIMFSYNNKELIINETVPNRFSPKSPDKAHLNLHINSLELGDSAVYFCASSQDFEAGSYTFGSGTRLTVV.

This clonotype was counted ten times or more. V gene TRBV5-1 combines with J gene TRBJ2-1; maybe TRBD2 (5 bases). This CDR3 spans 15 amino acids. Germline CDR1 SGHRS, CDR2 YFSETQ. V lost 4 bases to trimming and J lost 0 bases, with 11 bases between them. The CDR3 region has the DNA TGCGCCAGCAGCCAACGAGCGGCCTCCTACAATGAGCAGTTCTTC. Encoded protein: CASSQRAASYNEQFF.

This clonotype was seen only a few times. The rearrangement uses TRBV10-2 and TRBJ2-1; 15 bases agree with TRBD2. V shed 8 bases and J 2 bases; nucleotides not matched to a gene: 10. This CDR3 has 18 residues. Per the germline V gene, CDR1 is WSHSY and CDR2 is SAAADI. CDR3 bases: TGCGCCAGCGACTCGGGACTAGCGGGAGGTCTCCCCTACAATGAGCAGTTCTTC. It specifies CASDSGLAGGLPYNEQFF.

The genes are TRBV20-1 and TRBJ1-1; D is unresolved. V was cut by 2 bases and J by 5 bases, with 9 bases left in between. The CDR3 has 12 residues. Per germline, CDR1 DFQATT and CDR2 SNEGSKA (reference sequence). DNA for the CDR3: TGCAGTGCTAGACCTGGAGCGACTGAAGCTTTCTTT. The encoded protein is CSARPGATEAFF.

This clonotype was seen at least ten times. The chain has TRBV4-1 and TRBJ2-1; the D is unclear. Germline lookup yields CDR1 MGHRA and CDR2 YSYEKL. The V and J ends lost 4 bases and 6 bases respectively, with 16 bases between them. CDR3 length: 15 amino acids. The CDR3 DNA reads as TGCGCCAGCAGCCCTGGAGAGACCAATGCCAATGAGCAGTTCTTC. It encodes CASSPGETNANEQFF.

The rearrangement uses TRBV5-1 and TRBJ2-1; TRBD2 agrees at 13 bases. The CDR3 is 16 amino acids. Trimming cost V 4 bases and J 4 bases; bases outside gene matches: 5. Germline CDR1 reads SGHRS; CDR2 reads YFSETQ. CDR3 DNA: TGCGCCAGCAGCCAAGGGACTAGCGGGAAGTACAATGAGCAGTTCTTC. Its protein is CASSQGTSGKYNEQFF.

This CDR3 is CASSLNLPYQTNEQFF. CDR3 DNA sequence: TGTGCCAGCAGTTTAAACCTCCCCTACCAAACTAATGAGCAGTTCTTC. The rearrangement uses TRBV28 and TRBJ2-1; D is unclear. With 2 bases removed from V and 7 bases from J, the gap between germline ends came to 18 bases. The length of the CDR3 is 16 residues. CDR1 MDHEN and CDR2 SYDVKM come from the germline V gene.

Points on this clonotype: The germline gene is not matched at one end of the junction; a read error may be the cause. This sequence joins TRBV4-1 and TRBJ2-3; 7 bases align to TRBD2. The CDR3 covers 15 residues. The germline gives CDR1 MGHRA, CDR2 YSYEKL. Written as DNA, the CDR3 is TGCGCCAGCAGCCAGAGAAGCGGGGTCACAAATACGCAATATTTT. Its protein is CASSQRSGVTNTQYF.

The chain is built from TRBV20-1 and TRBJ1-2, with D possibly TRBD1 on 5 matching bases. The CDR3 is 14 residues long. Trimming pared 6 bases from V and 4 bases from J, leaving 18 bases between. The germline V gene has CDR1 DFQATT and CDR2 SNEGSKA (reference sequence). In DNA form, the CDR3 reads TGCAGTGCCGTGGAAGTCCAGGGAGTCTATGGCTACACCTTC. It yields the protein CSAVEVQGVYGYTF.

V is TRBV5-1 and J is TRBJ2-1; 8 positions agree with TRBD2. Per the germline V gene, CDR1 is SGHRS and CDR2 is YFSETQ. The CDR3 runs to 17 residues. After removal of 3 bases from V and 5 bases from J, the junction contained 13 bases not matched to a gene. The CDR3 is CASSWGLVAGRDNEQFF. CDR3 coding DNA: TGCGCCAGCAGCTGGGGACTAGTAGCGGGTCGAGACAATGAGCAGTTCTTC.

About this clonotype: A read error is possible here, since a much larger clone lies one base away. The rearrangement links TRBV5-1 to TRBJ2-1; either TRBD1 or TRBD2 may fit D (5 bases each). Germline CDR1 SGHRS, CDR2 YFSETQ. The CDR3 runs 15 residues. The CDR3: CARSPAVGARNEQFF. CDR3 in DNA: TGCGCCCGCAGCCCAGCGGTTGGGGCTCGCAATGAGCAGTTCTTC. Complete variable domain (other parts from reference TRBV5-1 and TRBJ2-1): KAGVTQTPRYLIKTRGQQVTLSCSPISGHRSVSWYQQTPGQGLQFLFEYFSETQRNKGNFPGRFSGRQFSNSRSEMNVSTLELGDSALYLCARSPAVGARNEQFFGPGTRLTVL.

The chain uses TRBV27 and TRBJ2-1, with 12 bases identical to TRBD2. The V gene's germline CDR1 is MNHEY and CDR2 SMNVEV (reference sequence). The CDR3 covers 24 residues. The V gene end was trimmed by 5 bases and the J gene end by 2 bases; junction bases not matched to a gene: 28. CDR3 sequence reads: CASSPGVDKSRPRLAGVAYNEQFF. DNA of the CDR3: TGTGCCAGCAGTCCGGGCGTTGATAAGTCTCGTCCACGACTAGCGGGAGTGGCCTACAATGAGCAGTTCTTC.

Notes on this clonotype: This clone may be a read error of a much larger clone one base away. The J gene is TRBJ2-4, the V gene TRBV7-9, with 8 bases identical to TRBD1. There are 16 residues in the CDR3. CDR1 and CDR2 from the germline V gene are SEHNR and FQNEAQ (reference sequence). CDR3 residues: CASSWDRLMTKSIQYF. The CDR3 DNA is TGTGCCAGCAGTTGGGACAGGTTGATGACCAAAAGCATTCAGTACTTC.